This T cell receptor beta chain was found in a study of blood T cell repertoires in COVID-19. About the study: PBMCs, B-cell-depleted T cells, or T cells were the source of the cDNA or gDNA that made up the material.

As originally analysed: Amplified reference gene primers provided the basis for estimating nucleated cell counts. This table comes from immunoSEQ multiplex PCR, and its TCRdb copy is limited to in-frame clones, with some not included. V and J calls and clone size follow that table, whereas D and trimming were derived from the DNA. Among roughly 140,000 clones listed, over 75% were seen once. This clone was seen only once. The clonotype comes from a man aged 65 to 79 with acute or convalescent COVID-19. Input material: peripheral blood.

The DNA for the CDR3 is TGCGCCAGCAGCTCGGGGAGTGTCCATGGCTACACCTTC. Protein sequence: CASSSGSVHGYTF. This sequence joins TRBV5-1 and TRBJ1-2; no clear D. V lost 3 bases and J lost 6, with 12 bases in between. CDR3 length: 13 residues. Germline lookup yields CDR1 SGHRS and CDR2 YFSETQ.